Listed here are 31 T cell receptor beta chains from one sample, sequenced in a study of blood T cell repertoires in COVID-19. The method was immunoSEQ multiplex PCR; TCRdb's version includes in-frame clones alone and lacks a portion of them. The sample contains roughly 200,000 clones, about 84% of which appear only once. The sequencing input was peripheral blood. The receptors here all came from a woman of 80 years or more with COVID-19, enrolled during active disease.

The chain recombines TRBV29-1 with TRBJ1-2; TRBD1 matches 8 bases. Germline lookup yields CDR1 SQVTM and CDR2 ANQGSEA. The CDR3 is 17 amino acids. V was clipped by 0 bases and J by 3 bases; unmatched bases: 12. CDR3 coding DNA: TGCAGCGTTGAAGAGGACCCTCGACAGGGGCGGGACTATGGCTACACCTTC. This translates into CSVEEDPRQGRDYGYTF.

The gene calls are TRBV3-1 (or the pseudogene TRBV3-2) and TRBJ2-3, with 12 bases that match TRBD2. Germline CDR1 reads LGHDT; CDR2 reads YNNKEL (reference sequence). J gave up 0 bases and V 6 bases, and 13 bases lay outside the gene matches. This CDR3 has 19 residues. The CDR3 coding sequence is TGTGCCAGCAGTCATTGGTCTGCTAGCGGGAGGGGGAGCACAGATACGCAGTATTTT. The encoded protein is CASSHWSASGRGSTDTQYF.

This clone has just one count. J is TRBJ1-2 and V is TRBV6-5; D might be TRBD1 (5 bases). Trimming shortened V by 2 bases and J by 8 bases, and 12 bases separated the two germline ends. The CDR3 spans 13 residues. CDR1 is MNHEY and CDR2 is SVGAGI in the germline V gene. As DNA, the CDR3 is TGTGCCAGCAGTTACGGAGGGGCTCGGGGCTACACCTTC. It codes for CASSYGGARGYTF.

CDR3: CASSIGSSYEQYF. CDR3 bases: TGTGCCAGTAGTATAGGTAGCAGTTACGAGCAGTACTTC. The V call is TRBV19, the J call TRBJ2-7, with no clear D. The CDR3 is made up of 13 amino acids. V lost 1 base and J lost 4, with 8 bases in between. The germline CDR1 and CDR2 sequences are LNHDA and SQIVND (reference sequence). Looking up the rest from reference TRBV19 and TRBJ2-7 gives the full variable domain: DGGITQSPKYLFRKEGQNVTLSCEQNLNHDAMYWYRQDPGQGLRLIYYSQIVNDFQKGDIAEGYSVSREKKESFPLTVTSAQKNPTAFYLCASSIGSSYEQYFGPGTRLTVT.

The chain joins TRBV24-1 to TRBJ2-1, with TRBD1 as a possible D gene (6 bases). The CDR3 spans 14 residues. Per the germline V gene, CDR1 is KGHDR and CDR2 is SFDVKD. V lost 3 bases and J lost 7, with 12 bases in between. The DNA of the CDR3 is TGTGCCACCAGTGATGTCAGGACAGTGAATGAGCAGTTCTTC. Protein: CATSDVRTVNEQFF.

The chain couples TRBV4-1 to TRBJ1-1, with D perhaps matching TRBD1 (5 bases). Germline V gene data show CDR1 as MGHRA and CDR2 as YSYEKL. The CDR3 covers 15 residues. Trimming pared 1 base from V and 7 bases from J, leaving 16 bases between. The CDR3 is CASSQGQRGNFEAFF. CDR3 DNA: TGCGCCAGCAGCCAAGGACAGAGAGGAAACTTTGAAGCTTTCTTT.

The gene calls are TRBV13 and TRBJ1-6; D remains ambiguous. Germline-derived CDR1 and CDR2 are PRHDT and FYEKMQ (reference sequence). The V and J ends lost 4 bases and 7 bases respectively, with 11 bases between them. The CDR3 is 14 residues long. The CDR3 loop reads CASSSPRGNSPLHF. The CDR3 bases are TGTGCCAGCAGCTCCCCGAGAGGCAATTCACCCCTCCACTTT.

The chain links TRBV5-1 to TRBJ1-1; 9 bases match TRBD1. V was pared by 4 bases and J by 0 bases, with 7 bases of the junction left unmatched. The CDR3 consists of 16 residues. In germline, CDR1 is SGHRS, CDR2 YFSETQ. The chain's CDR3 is CASSVGTGSLNTEAFF. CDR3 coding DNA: TGCGCCAGCAGCGTAGGGACAGGGAGCTTGAACACTGAAGCTTTCTTT.

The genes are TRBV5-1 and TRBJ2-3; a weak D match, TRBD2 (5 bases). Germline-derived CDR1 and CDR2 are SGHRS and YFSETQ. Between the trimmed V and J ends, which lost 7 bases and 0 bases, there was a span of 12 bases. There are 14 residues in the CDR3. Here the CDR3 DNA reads TGCGCCAGCCGCCCGTGGACTAGCACAGATACGCAGTATTTT. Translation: CASRPWTSTDTQYF.

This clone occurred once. The CDR3 spells CASSSWTSGYGYTF. The CDR3 region has the DNA TGTGCCAGCAGCTCATGGACTAGTGGCTATGGCTACACCTTC. The V and J genes are TRBV5-6 and TRBJ1-2; D ambiguous. CDR1 and CDR2 (germline): SGHDT, YYEEEE. The CDR3 has 14 amino acids. The ends were cut back, 3 bases at V and 4 bases at J, with 13 bases in the middle.

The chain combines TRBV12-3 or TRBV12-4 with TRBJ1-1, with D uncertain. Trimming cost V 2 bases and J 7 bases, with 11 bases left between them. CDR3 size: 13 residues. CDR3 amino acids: CASSLYSGGEAFF. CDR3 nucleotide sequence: TGTGCCAGCAGTTTATACTCCGGCGGTGAAGCTTTCTTT.

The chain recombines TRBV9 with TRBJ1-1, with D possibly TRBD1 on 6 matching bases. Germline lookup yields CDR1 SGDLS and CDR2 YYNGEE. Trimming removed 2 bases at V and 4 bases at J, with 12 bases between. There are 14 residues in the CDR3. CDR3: CASSVRQDPTEAFF. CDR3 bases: TGTGCCAGCAGCGTTAGACAGGATCCCACTGAAGCTTTCTTT.

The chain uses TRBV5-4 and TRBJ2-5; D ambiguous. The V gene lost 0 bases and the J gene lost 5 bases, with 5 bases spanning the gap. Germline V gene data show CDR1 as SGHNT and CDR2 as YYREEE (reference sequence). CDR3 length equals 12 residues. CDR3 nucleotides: TGTGCCAGCAGCTTGGGGCTCGAGACCCAGTACTTC. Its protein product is CASSLGLETQYF.

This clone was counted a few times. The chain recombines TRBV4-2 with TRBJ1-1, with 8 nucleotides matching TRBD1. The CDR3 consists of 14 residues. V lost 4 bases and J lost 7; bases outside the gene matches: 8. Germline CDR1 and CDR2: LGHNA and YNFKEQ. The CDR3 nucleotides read TGTGCCAGCAGCCTTCAGGGGGCCACGGGTGAAGCTTTCTTT. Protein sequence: CASSLQGATGEAFF.

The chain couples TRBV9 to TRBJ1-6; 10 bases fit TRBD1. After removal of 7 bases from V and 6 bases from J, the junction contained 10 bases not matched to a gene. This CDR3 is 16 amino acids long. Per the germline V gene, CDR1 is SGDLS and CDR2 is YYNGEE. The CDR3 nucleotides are TGTGCCAGCGGGGTGGGACAGGGGTCGGGTAATTCACCCCTCCACTTT. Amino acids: CASGVGQGSGNSPLHF.

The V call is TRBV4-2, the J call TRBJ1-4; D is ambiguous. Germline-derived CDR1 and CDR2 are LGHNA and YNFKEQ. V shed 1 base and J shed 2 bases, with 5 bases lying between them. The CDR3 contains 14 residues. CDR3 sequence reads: CASSQARTNEKLFF. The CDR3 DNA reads TGTGCCAGCAGCCAAGCGAGGACTAATGAAAAACTGTTTTTT.

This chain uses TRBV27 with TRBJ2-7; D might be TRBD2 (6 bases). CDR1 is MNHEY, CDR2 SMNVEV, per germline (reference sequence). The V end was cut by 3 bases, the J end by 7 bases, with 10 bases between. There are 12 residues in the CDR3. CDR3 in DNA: TGTGCCAGCAGTTTCCCGGGGAGGGAGCAGTACTTC. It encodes CASSFPGREQYF.

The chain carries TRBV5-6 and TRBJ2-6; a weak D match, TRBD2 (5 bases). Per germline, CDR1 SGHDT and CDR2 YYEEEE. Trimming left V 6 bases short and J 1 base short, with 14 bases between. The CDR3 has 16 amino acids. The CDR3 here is CASIQYWTSGANVLTF. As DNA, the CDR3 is TGTGCCAGCATCCAATATTGGACTTCTGGGGCCAACGTCCTGACTTTC.

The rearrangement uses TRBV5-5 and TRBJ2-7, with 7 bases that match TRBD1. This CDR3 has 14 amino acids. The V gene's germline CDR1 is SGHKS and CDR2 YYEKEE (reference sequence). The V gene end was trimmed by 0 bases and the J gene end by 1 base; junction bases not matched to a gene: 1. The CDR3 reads CASSLEQGSYEQYF. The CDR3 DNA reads TGTGCCAGCAGCTTGGAACAGGGGTCCTACGAGCAGTACTTC. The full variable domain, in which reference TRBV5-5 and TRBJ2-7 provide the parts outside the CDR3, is DAGVTQSPTHLIKTRGQQVTLRCSPISGHKSVSWYQQVLGQGPQFIFQYYEKEERGRGNFPDRFSARQFPNYSSELNVNALLLGDSALYLCASSLEQGSYEQYFGPGTRLTVT.

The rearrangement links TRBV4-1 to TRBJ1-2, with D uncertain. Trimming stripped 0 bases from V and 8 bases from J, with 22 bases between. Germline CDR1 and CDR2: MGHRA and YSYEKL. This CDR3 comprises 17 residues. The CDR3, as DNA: TGCGCCAGCAGCCAAGATCCTGGGAGTCAGGAGGTTCGGGGCTACACCTTC. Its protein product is CASSQDPGSQEVRGYTF.

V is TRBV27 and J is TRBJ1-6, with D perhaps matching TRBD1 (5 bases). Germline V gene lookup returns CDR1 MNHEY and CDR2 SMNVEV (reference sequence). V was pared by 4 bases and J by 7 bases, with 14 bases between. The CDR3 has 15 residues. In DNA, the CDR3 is TGTGCCAGCAGTTGGAATGGGGCTCGGAATTCACCCCTCCACTTT. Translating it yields CASSWNGARNSPLHF.

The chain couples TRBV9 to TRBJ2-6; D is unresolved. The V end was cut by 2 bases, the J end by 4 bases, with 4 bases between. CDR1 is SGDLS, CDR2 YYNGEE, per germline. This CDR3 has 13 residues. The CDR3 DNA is TGTGCCAGCAGCGTTATCGGGGCCAACGTCCTGACTTTC. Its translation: CASSVIGANVLTF.

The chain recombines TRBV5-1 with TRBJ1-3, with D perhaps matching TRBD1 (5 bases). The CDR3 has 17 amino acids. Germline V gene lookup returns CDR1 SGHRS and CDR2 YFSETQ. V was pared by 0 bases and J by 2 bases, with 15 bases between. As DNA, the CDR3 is TGCGCCAGCAGCTTGGGGCCTCCCAGGGTTACTGGAAACACCATATATTTT. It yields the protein CASSLGPPRVTGNTIYF.

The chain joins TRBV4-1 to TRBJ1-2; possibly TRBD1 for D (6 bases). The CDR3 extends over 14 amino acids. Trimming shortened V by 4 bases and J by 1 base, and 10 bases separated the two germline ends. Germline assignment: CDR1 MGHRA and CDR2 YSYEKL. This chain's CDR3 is CASSRHRDNYGYTF. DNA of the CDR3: TGCGCCAGCAGCCGGCACAGGGATAACTATGGCTACACCTTC.

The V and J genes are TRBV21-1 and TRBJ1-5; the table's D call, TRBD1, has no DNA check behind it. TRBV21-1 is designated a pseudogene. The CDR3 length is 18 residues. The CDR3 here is CASSRGRESQGSNQPQHF. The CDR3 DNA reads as TGTGCCAGCAGCCGCGGCAGGGAATCTCAGGGTAGCAATCAGCCCCAGCATTTT.

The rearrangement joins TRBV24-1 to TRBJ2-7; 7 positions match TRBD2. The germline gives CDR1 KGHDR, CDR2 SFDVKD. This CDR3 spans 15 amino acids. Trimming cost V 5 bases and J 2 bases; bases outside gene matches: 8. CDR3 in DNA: TGTGCCACCAGTGCCCGGGACTATACCGCCTACGAGCAGTACTTC. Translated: CATSARDYTAYEQYF.

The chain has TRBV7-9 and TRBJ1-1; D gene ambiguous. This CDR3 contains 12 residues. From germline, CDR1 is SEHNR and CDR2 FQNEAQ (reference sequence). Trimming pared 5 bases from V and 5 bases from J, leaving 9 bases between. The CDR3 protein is CASSPPSTEAFF. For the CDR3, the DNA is TGTGCCAGCAGCCCTCCGTCTACTGAAGCTTTCTTT. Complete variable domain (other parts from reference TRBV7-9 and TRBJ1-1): DTGVSQNPRHKITKRGQNVTFRCDPISEHNRLYWYRQTLGQGPEFLTYFQNEAQLEKSRLLSDRFSAERPKGSFSTLEIQRTEQGDSAMYLCASSPPSTEAFFGQGTRLTVV.

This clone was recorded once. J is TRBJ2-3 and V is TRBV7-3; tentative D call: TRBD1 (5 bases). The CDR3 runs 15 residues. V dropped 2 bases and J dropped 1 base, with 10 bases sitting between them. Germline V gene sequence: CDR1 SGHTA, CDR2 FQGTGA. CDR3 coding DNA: TGTGCCAGCAGCTTATCTTTAGGGGGCACAGATACGCAGTATTTT. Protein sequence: CASSLSLGGTDTQYF.

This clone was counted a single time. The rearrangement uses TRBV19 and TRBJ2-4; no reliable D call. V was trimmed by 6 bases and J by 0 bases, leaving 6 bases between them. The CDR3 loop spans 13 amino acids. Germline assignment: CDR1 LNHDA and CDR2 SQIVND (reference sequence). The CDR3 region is CASSVIAKNIQYF. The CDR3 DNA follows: TGTGCCAGTAGCGTTATAGCCAAAAACATTCAGTACTTC.

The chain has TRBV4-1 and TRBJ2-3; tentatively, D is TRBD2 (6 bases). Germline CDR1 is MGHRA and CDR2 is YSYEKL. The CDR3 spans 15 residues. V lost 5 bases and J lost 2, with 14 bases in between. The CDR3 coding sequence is TGCGCCAGCAGCGGGAGCCCGGGACTCACAGATACGCAGTATTTT. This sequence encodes CASSGSPGLTDTQYF.

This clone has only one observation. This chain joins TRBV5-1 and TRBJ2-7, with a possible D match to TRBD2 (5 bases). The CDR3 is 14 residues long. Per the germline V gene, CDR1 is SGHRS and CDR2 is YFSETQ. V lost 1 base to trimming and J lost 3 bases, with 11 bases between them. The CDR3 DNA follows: TGCGCCAGCAGCTTGCTTTCGGGGAGCTACGAGCAGTACTTC. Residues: CASSLLSGSYEQYF.